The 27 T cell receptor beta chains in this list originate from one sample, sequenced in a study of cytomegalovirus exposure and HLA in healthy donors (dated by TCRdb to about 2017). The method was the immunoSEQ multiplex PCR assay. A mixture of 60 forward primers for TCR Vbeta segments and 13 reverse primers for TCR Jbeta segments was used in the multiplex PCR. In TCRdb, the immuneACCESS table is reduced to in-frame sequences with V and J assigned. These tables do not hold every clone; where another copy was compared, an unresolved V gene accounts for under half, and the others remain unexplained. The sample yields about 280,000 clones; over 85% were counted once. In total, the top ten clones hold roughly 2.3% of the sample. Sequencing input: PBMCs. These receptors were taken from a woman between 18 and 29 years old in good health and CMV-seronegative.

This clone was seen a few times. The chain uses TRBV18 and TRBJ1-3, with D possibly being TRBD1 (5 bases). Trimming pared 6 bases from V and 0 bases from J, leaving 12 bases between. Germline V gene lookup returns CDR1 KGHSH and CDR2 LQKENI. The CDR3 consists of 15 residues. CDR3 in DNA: TGTGCCAGCTCCTCCGGACAAACCTCTGGAAACACCATATATTTT. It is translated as CASSSGQTSGNTIYF.

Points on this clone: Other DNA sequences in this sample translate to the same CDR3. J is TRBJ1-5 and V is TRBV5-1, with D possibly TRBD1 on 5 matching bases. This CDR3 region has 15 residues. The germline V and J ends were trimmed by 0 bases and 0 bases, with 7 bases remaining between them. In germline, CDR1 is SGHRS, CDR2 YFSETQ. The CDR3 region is CASSLAGGSNQPQHF. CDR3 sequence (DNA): TGCGCCAGCAGCTTGGCCGGGGGTAGCAATCAGCCCCAGCATTTT. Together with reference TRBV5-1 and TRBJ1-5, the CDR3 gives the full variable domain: KAGVTQTPRYLIKTRGQQVTLSCSPISGHRSVSWYQQTPGQGLQFLFEYFSETQRNKGNFPGRFSGRQFSNSRSEMNVSTLELGDSALYLCASSLAGGSNQPQHFGDGTRLSIL.

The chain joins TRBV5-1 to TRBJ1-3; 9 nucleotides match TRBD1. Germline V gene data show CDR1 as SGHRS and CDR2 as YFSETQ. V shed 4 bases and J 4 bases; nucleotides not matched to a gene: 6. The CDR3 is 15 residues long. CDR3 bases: TGCGCCAGCAGCAATTCTGGACAGGGGGGAAACACCATATATTTT. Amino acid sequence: CASSNSGQGGNTIYF.

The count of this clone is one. The CDR3 nucleotides are TGCGCCAGCAGCCCCCCCGAACAGGGGGGTACCGGGGAGCTGTTTTTT. Protein sequence: CASSPPEQGGTGELFF. The chain recombines TRBV4-1 with TRBJ2-2, with 8 bases fitting TRBD1. Germline CDR1 MGHRA, CDR2 YSYEKL. This CDR3 has 16 amino acids. V was pared by 4 bases and J by 5 bases, with 9 bases of the junction left unmatched.

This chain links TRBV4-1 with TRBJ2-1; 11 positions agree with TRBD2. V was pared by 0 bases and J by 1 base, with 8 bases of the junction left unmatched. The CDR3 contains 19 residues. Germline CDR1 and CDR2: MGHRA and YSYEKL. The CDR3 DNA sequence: TGCGCCAGCAGCCAAGATCCCCTTCTAGCGGGGGGTTCCTACAATGAGCAGTTCTTC. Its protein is CASSQDPLLAGGSYNEQFF.

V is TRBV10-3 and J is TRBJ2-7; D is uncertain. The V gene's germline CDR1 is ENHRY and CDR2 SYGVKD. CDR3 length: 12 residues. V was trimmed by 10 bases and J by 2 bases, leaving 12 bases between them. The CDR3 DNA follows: TGTGCCACCAACAGCCCCCCCTACGAGCAGTACTTC. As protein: CATNSPPYEQYF.

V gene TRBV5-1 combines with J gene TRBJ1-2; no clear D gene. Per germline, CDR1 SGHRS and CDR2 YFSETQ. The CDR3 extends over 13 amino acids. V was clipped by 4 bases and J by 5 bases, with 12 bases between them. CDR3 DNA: TGCGCCAGCAGCCCTACGAACGGTTATGGCTACACCTTC. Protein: CASSPTNGYGYTF.

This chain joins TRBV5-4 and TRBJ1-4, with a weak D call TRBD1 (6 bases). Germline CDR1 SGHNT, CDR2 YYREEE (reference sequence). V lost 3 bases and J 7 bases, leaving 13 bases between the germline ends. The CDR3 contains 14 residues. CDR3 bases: TGTGCCAGCAGCTCACAGGGACCAACTGAAAAACTGTTTTTT. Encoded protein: CASSSQGPTEKLFF.

CDR3 protein: CSVDLGADTQYF. The CDR3 region has the DNA TGCAGCGTTGATCTGGGCGCAGATACGCAGTATTTT. The chain couples TRBV29-1 to TRBJ2-3; D ambiguous. Germline CDR1 SQVTM, CDR2 ANQGSEA. V dropped 3 bases and J dropped 4 bases, with 8 bases sitting between them. The CDR3 has 12 residues.

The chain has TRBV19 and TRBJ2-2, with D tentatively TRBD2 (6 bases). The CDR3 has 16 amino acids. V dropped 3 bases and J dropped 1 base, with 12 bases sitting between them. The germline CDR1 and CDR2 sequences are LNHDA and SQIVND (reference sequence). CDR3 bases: TGTGCCAGTAGTATTGCGGGACTGATGAACACCGGGGAGCTGTTTTTT. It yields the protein CASSIAGLMNTGELFF.

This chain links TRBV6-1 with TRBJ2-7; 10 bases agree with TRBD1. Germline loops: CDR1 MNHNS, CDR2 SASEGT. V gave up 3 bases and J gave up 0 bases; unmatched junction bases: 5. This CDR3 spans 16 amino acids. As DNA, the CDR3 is TGTGCCAGCAGTGATTTCCGGACAGGGGGCTCCTACGAGCAGTACTTC. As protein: CASSDFRTGGSYEQYF.

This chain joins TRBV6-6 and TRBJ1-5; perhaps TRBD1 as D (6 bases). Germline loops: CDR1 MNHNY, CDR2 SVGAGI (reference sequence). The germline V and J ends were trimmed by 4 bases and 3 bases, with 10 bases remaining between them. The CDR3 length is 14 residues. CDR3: CASSFGQLNQPQHF. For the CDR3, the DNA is TGTGCCAGCAGTTTCGGACAGCTCAATCAGCCCCAGCATTTT.

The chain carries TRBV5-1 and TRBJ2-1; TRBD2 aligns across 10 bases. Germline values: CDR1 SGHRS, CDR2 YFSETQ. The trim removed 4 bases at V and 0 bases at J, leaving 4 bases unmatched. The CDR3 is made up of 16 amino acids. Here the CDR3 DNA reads TGCGCCAGCAGCAAAAGCGGGGGGGCCTCCTACAATGAGCAGTTCTTC. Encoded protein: CASSKSGGASYNEQFF. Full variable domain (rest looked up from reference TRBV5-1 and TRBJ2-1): KAGVTQTPRYLIKTRGQQVTLSCSPISGHRSVSWYQQTPGQGLQFLFEYFSETQRNKGNFPGRFSGRQFSNSRSEMNVSTLELGDSALYLCASSKSGGASYNEQFFGPGTRLTVL.

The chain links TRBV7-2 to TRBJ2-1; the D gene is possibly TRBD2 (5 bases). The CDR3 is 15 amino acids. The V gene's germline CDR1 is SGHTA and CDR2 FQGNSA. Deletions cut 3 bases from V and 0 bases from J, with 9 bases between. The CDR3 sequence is CASSFSTSSYNEQFF. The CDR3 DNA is TGTGCCAGCAGCTTTAGCACTAGCTCCTACAATGAGCAGTTCTTC.

For the CDR3, the DNA is TGTGCCAGCAGTGGGGGGACCATTTGGGGGGGGATCGAAGACGAGCAGTACTTC. Its protein is CASSGGTIWGGIEDEQYF. V and J are TRBV6-1 and TRBJ2-7; TRBD2 aligns across 7 bases. J was trimmed by 5 bases and V by 4 bases; bases with no gene match: 20. Germline values: CDR1 MNHNS, CDR2 SASEGT. The CDR3 is 18 amino acids.

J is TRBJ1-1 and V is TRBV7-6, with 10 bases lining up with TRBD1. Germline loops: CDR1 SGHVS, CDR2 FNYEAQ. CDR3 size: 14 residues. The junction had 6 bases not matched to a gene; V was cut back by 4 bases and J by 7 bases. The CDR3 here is CASSSGQGVGEAFF. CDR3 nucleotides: TGTGCCAGCAGCTCCGGACAGGGGGTAGGTGAAGCTTTCTTT.

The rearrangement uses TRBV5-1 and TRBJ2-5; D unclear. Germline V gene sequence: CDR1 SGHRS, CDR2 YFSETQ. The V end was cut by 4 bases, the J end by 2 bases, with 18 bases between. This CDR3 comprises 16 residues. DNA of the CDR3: TGCGCCAGCAGCCCGGCCGGAGATGCGTTTCAAGAGACCCAGTACTTC. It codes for CASSPAGDAFQETQYF.

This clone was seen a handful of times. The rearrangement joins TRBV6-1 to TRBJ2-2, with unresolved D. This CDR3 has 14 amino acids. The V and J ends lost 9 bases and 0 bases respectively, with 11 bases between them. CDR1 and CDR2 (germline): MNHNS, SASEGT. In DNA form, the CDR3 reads TGTGCCAGTACTGTCCTTACGAACACCGGGGAGCTGTTTTTT. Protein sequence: CASTVLTNTGELFF.

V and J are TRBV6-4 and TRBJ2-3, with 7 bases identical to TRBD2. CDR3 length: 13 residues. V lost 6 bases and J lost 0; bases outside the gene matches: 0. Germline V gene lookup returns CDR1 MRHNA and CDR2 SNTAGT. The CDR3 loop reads CASRAGSTDTQYF. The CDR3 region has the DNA TGTGCCAGCAGAGCGGGGAGCACAGATACGCAGTATTTT.

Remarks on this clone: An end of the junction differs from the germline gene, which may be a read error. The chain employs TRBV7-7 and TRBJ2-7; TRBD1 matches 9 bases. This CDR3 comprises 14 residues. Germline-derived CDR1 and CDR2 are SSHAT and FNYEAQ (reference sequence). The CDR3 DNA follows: TGTGCTAGCAGCTTAAGACAGGGGGCCTACGAGCAGTACTTC. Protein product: CASSLRQGAYEQYF.

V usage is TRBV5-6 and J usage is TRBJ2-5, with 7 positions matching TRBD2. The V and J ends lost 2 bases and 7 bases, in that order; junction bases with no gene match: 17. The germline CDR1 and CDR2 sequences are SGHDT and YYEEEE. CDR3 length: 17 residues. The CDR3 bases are TGTGCCAGCAGCTTCAAGGAGATTTGGACTAGTTATGCGACCCAGTACTTC. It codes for CASSFKEIWTSYATQYF.

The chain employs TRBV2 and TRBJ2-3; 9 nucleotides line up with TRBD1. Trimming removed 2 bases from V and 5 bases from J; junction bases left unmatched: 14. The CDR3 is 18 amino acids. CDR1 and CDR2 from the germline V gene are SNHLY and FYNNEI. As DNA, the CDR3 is TGTGCCAGCAGTGAAATGAAGGCCCCGGGACAGGGTAGAGATACGCAGTATTTT. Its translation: CASSEMKAPGQGRDTQYF.

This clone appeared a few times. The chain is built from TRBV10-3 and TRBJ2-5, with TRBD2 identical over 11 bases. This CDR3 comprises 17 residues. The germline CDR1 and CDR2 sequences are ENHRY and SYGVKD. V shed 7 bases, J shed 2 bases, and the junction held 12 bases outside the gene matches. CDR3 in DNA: TGTGCCATCATCCCCCGGACTAGCGGGCTTATACAAGAGACCCAGTACTTC. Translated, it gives CAIIPRTSGLIQETQYF.

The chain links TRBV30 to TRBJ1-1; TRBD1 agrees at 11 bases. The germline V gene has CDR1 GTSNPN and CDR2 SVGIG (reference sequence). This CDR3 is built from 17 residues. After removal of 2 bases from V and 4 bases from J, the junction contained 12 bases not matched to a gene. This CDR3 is CAWSTDRGRGFGTEAFF. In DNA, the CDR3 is TGTGCCTGGAGTACGGACAGGGGGCGAGGGTTTGGCACTGAAGCTTTCTTT.

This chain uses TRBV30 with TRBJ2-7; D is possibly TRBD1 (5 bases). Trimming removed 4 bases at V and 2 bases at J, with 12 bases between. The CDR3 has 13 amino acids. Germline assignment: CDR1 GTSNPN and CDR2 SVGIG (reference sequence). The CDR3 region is CAWNSGIPYEQYF. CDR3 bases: TGTGCCTGGAACTCAGGGATCCCCTACGAGCAGTACTTC. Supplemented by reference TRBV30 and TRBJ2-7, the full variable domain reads SQTIHQWPATLVQPVGSPLSLECTVEGTSNPNLYWYRQAAGRGLQLLFYSVGIGQISSEVPQNLSASRPQDRQFILSSKKLLLSDSGFYLCAWNSGIPYEQYFGPGTRLTVT.

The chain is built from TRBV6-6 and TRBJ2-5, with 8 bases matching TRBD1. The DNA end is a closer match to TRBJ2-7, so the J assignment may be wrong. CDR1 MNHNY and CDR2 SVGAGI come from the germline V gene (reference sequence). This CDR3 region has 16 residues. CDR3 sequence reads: CASSYSGQVGSYEQYF. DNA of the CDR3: TGTGCCAGCAGTTACTCGGGACAGGTTGGGTCCTACGAGCAGTACTTC.

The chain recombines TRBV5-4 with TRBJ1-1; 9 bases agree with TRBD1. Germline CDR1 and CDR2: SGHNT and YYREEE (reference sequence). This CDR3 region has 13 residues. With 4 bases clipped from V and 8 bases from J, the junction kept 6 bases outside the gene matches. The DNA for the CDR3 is TGTGCCAGCAGCCGGGGACAGGGAGGAGAAGCTTTCTTT. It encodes CASSRGQGGEAFF.